These 22 T cell receptor beta chains were all obtained from the same sample, sequenced in a study of T cells in localized non-small cell lung cancer. Profiled with immunoSEQ multiplex PCR; TCRdb holds only in-frame clones, not every one. This sample yields around 25,000 clones, of which roughly 90% are seen a single time; roughly a fifth belongs to the top ten. Sequenced here: peripheral blood, sampled before any cancer treatment. Receptor source: a man between 40 and 70 years old with stage I squamous cell lung carcinoma.

In DNA form, the CDR3 reads TGTGCCAGCAGTTACTCAGGGACGGGTTACAATGAGCAGTTCTTC. This encodes CASSYSGTGYNEQFF. This rearrangement joins TRBV6-5 to TRBJ2-1, with D possibly being TRBD1 or TRBD2 (5 bases each). CDR3 length: 15 residues. Looked up from germline, CDR1 is MNHEY and CDR2 is SVGAGI. Trimming stripped 0 bases from V and 4 bases from J, with 10 bases between.

This chain uses TRBV7-9 with TRBJ2-4, with 7 bases lining up with TRBD1. The CDR3 length is 14 residues. Germline lookup yields CDR1 SEHNR and CDR2 FQNEAQ (reference sequence). Trimming removed 5 bases from V and 6 bases from J; junction bases left unmatched: 7. CDR3 sequence: CASSPQGVGNIQYF. The DNA for the CDR3 is TGTGCCAGCAGCCCCCAGGGGGTGGGAAACATTCAGTACTTC.

The chain is built from TRBV5-8 and TRBJ2-7, with D perhaps TRBD1 (5 bases). This CDR3 spans 13 amino acids. From germline, CDR1 is SGHTS and CDR2 YDEGEE. Between the trimmed V and J ends, which lost 4 bases and 2 bases, there was a span of 10 bases. CDR3 sequence: CASSLGDAYEQYF. The CDR3 DNA sequence: TGTGCCAGCAGCCTAGGGGATGCCTACGAGCAGTACTTC. The entire variable domain, with the rest obtained from reference TRBV5-8 and TRBJ2-7, is as follows: EAGVTQSPTHLIKTRGQQATLRCSPISGHTSVYWYQQALGLGLQFLLWYDEGEERNRGNFPPRFSGRQFPNYSSELNVNALELEDSALYLCASSLGDAYEQYFGPGTRLTVT.

The chain recombines TRBV7-8 with TRBJ2-3; 9 bases agree with TRBD2. CDR1 is SGHVS, CDR2 FQNEAQ, per germline. CDR3 length equals 16 residues. Losses at the gene ends were 2 bases for V and 0 bases for J; bases not matched to a gene: 3. In DNA form, the CDR3 reads TGTGCCAGCAGCTTATTGGCGGGGGGGAGCACAGATACGCAGTATTTT. Translation gives CASSLLAGGSTDTQYF.

V is TRBV10-1 and J is TRBJ2-7; D not resolved. Germline V gene lookup returns CDR1 WNHNN and CDR2 SYGVQD (reference sequence). The CDR3 extends over 15 amino acids. Trimming took off 0 bases at V and 7 bases at J, with 16 bases between the two ends. In DNA, the CDR3 is TGCGCCAGCAGTGAGTCAGACCCGGGTGTGAGGGAGCAGTACTTC. Protein sequence: CASSESDPGVREQYF.

This CDR3 is CASSPGPYSYSTDTQYF. The CDR3 nucleotides read TGTGCCAGTAGCCCAGGCCCCTACAGTTATAGCACAGATACGCAGTATTTT. The V and J genes are TRBV19 and TRBJ2-3, with unresolved D. V lost 6 bases, J lost 0 bases, and 19 bases lay in between. The germline gives CDR1 LNHDA, CDR2 SQIVND (reference sequence). The CDR3 sequence is 17 residues long.

Concerning this clone: The junction does not match germline at one end; this may be a read error. This chain links TRBV19 with TRBJ1-1, with D hard to call. Germline V lookup: CDR1 LNHDA, CDR2 SQIVND (reference sequence). The CDR3 runs 11 residues. The CDR3 bases are TGTGCCAATAGTAAGGAGATTGAAGCTTTCTTT. Protein sequence: CANSKEIEAFF.

The chain recombines TRBV7-9 with TRBJ2-7; perhaps TRBD1 as D (6 bases). This CDR3 region has 16 residues. Deletions cut 5 bases from V and 0 bases from J, with 17 bases between. Germline V CDR1 and CDR2: SEHNR, FQNEAQ (reference sequence). The DNA of the CDR3 is TGTGCCAGCAGCCCAGACCGTACAGGGCGCTCCTACGAGCAGTACTTC. Its translation: CASSPDRTGRSYEQYF.

This chain uses TRBV5-4 with TRBJ2-3; 9 positions agree with TRBD2. The CDR3 spans 17 residues. Germline V gene data show CDR1 as SGHNT and CDR2 as YYREEE (reference sequence). V lost 2 bases and J lost 2; bases outside the gene matches: 9. In DNA form, the CDR3 reads TGTGCCAGCAGCTTCTTCAGCGGGGGGCTCTTCACAGATACGCAGTATTTT. As protein: CASSFFSGGLFTDTQYF. Variable domain in full (rest from reference TRBV5-4 and TRBJ2-3): ETGVTQSPTHLIKTRGQQVTLRCSSQSGHNTVSWYQQALGQGPQFIFQYYREEENGRGNFPPRFSGLQFPNYSSELNVNALELDDSALYLCASSFFSGGLFTDTQYFGPGTRLTVL.

The chain employs TRBV7-2 and TRBJ2-2, with unresolved D. Per the germline V gene, CDR1 is SGHTA and CDR2 is FQGNSA. The ends were cut back, 3 bases at V and 2 bases at J, with 4 bases in the middle. This CDR3 has 13 amino acids. The CDR3 bases are TGTGCCAGCAGCTTTCTCAACACCGGGGAGCTGTTTTTT. Protein product: CASSFLNTGELFF.

The CDR3 region has the DNA TGTGCCAGTAGTATGGCAGGGACAGGGCGCACTGAAGCTTTCTTT. Protein sequence: CASSMAGTGRTEAFF. The gene calls are TRBV19 and TRBJ1-1; 9 bases are shared with TRBD1. Unmatched junction bases numbered 6, after V lost 3 bases and J lost 4 bases. The CDR3 has 15 amino acids. Looked up from germline, CDR1 is LNHDA and CDR2 is SQIVND (reference sequence). The entire variable domain, with the rest obtained from reference TRBV19 and TRBJ1-1, is as follows: DGGITQSPKYLFRKEGQNVTLSCEQNLNHDAMYWYRQDPGQGLRLIYYSQIVNDFQKGDIAEGYSVSREKKESFPLTVTSAQKNPTAFYLCASSMAGTGRTEAFFGQGTRLTVV.

With respect to this clone: Additional DNA sequences in this sample encode the identical CDR3. The V call is TRBV5-1, the J call TRBJ1-5, with D uncertain. Germline CDR1 and CDR2: SGHRS and YFSETQ. Trimming removed 0 bases at V and 7 bases at J, with 8 bases between. The CDR3 totals 13 residues. The CDR3 loop is CASSLASNQPQHF. CDR3 bases: TGCGCCAGCAGCTTGGCCTCGAACCAGCCCCAGCATTTT.

The J gene is TRBJ1-1, the V gene TRBV6-5; TRBD1 matches 9 bases. Per germline, CDR1 MNHEY and CDR2 SVGAGI. V was clipped by 2 bases and J by 7 bases; unmatched bases: 11. This CDR3 has 16 amino acids. CDR3 bases: TGTGCCAGCAGTTACCGACCGGGACAGGGCGGACTTGAAGCTTTCTTT. This codes for CASSYRPGQGGLEAFF.

The rearrangement links TRBV12-5 to TRBJ1-2, with D unresolved. V was trimmed by 3 bases and J by 7 bases, leaving 12 bases between them. CDR1 is LGHNT, CDR2 FRNRAP, per germline. The CDR3 totals 13 residues. In DNA, the CDR3 is TGTGCTAGTGGTTTCGAGGCCGACCTTGGCTACACCTTC. It codes for CASGFEADLGYTF. Variable domain in full (rest from reference TRBV12-5 and TRBJ1-2): DARVTQTPRHKVTEMGQEVTMRCQPILGHNTVFWYRQTMMQGLELLAYFRNRAPLDDSGMPKDRFSAEMPDATLATLKIQPSEPRDSAVYFCASGFEADLGYTFGSGTRLTVV.

This clone was recorded only once. J is TRBJ1-4 and V is TRBV6-5; D gene unclear. The CDR3 loop spans 14 amino acids. CDR1 is MNHEY, CDR2 SVGAGI, per germline. The ends were cut back, 5 bases at V and 2 bases at J, with 9 bases in the middle. CDR3 coding DNA: TGTGCCAGCAGTACGGGTAGGACTAATGAAAAACTGTTTTTT. It yields the protein CASSTGRTNEKLFF.

The chain has TRBV4-2 and TRBJ1-4; no reliable D call. The CDR3 has 16 amino acids. Germline CDR1 LGHNA, CDR2 YNFKEQ. The germline V and J ends were trimmed by 0 bases and 0 bases, with 8 bases remaining between them. The CDR3 sequence is CASSQEPVATNEKLFF. In nucleotides, the CDR3 is TGTGCCAGCAGCCAAGAACCGGTAGCAACTAATGAAAAACTGTTTTTT.

V and J are TRBV27 and TRBJ1-1, with D hard to call. V lost 6 bases and J 1 base, leaving 12 bases between the germline ends. Per the germline V gene, CDR1 is MNHEY and CDR2 is SMNVEV (reference sequence). The CDR3 is made up of 14 amino acids. CDR3 residues: CASSPARGNTEAFF. The CDR3 DNA reads as TGTGCCAGCAGCCCAGCAAGAGGGAACACTGAAGCTTTCTTT.

This clone was detected a few times. The V call is TRBV27, the J call TRBJ2-3; 7 positions match TRBD2. CDR3 length: 15 amino acids. J lost 2 bases, V lost 0 bases, and 2 bases had no gene match. Germline CDR1 and CDR2: MNHEY and SMNVEV (reference sequence). DNA for the CDR3: TGTGCCAGCAGTTTATCCCGACTAGCCACAGATACGCAGTATTTT. Translating gives CASSLSRLATDTQYF.

The V call is TRBV19, the J call TRBJ2-1; 12 nucleotides line up with TRBD1. V lost 7 bases to trimming and J lost 7 bases; unmatched junction nucleotides: 8. CDR1 is LNHDA and CDR2 is SQIVND in the germline V gene (reference sequence). The CDR3 is 15 amino acids. CDR3 sequence (DNA): TGTGCCAGTAAAGGGGGACAGGGGGCGCTGAATGAGCAGTTCTTC. This codes for CASKGGQGALNEQFF.

CDR3 nucleotide sequence: TGTGCCAGTAGTATAGGTCCAAGGGGTAATTCACCCCTCCACTTT. Residues: CASSIGPRGNSPLHF. V and J are TRBV19 and TRBJ1-6, with a possible D match to TRBD1 (5 bases). Germline V lookup: CDR1 LNHDA, CDR2 SQIVND (reference sequence). The CDR3 extends over 15 amino acids. V was cut by 1 base and J by 6 bases, with 10 bases left in between.

The gene calls are TRBV29-1 and TRBJ2-7; D gene unclear. The CDR3 contains 12 residues. Trimming took 5 bases from V and 4 from J, leaving 12 bases between them. The germline V gene has CDR1 SQVTM and CDR2 ANQGSEA. The DNA for the CDR3 is TGCAGCGTTTTAGGGCCGGATTACGAGCAGTACTTC. Amino acids: CSVLGPDYEQYF.

This chain links TRBV28 with TRBJ2-1; 7 nucleotides line up with TRBD1. The J segment lost 10 bases and the V segment lost 7 bases, leaving 16 bases of the junction unmatched. Germline-derived CDR1 and CDR2 are MDHEN and SYDVKM. The CDR3 is 15 residues long. In DNA, the CDR3 is TGTGCCAGCATCACGGGACAGCCTCTTCCCGGGGAGCAGTTCTTC. It encodes CASITGQPLPGEQFF. The full variable domain, rest sourced from reference TRBV28 and TRBJ2-1, is DVKVTQSSRYLVKRTGEKVFLECVQDMDHENMFWYRQDPGLGLRLIYFSYDVKMKEKGDIPEGYSVSREKKERFSLILESASTNQTSMYLCASITGQPLPGEQFFGPGTRLTVL.